This T cell receptor (beta chain) was recovered during a study of shared clonotypes between healthy human individuals. About this clone: Its antigen remains unidentified.

Profiling relied on immunoSEQ multiplex PCR, and the TCRdb table lists in-frame clones only, not all of them. The sample has some 550,000 clones, 97% seen once. Germline lookup yields CDR1 LNHDA and CDR2 SQIVND (reference sequence). The germline V and J ends were trimmed by 1 base and 4 bases, with 13 bases remaining between them. The CDR3 runs to 15 residues. Findings and limits, study-wide: For naive CD4 cells, roughly 4.8% of clonotypes were shared across a few donors. Researchers sampled only blood; tissue repertoires likely differ. Donor clonotype sharing was expected to depend on sequencing depth.

This chain connects TRBV19 to TRBJ1-2, with TRBD1 as a possible D gene (6 bases). The sequenced material came from naive CD4+ T cells sorted from blood. Subset specified: CD45RA+ positively selected. The receptor was derived from a woman under 40 in good health. The CDR3 DNA follows: TGTGCCAGTAGTATAGGCCAGGGGCGAACCTATGGCTACACCTTC. This codes for CASSIGQGRTYGYTF. Based on the CDR3 plus reference TRBV19 and TRBJ1-2, the full variable domain is DGGITQSPKYLFRKEGQNVTLSCEQNLNHDAMYWYRQDPGQGLRLIYYSQIVNDFQKGDIAEGYSVSREKKESFPLTVTSAQKNPTAFYLCASSIGQGRTYGYTFGSGTRLTVV.